These 2 T cell receptor beta chains were all obtained from the same sample, sequenced in a study of T cells in Graves' hyperthyroidism and ophthalmopathy (dated by TCRdb to about 2019). Preparation of the library involved multiplex PCR. Sequencing instrument: Illumina HiSeq 2000. Amplification of TCR beta CDR3 regions was carried out from RNA transcripts. A first-round RT-PCR of the TCR CDR3 used the HTBI primer set with the Qiagen OneStep RT-PCR kit. TCRdb's own reprocessing of the public reads used fastp at Q25 and MiXCR and kept productive beta chains. Rows matching on CDR3 protein sequence are summarized as one entry with the most common DNA and genes. The sample table contains 300,000 to 400,000 distinct CDR3 sequences; only one count was recorded for more than 11% of them. 11% of the sample rests with the top ten. Sequencing used blood. These receptor sequences come from a woman aged 55-70 years with Graves' hyperthyroidism.

This chain links TRBV7-9 with TRBJ2-7, with 7 bases matching TRBD1. The CDR3 has 13 amino acids. Germline V lookup: CDR1 SEHNR, CDR2 FQNEAQ (reference sequence). Germline trimming cut 1 base from V and 9 bases from J; bases unmatched to any gene: 6. CDR3 residues: CASSLGTGVGQYF. The CDR3 DNA follows: TGTGCCAGCAGCTTAGGGACAGGCGTCGGGCAGTACTTC.

As for this clonotype: A much more abundant neighbour one base away suggests this may be a read error. The CDR3 DNA reads as TGTGCCAGCCGACAGGGCGGGAATGAGCAGCTCTTC. Translation: CASRQGGNEQLF. The rearrangement links TRBV2 to TRBJ2-1; D possibly corresponds to TRBD1 (7 bases). Germline-derived CDR1 and CDR2 are SNHLY and FYNNEI. CDR3 size: 12 residues.